The rows below give T cell receptor beta chains drawn from one sample of a study of blood T cell repertoires in COVID-19. Produced via immunoSEQ multiplex PCR; TCRdb's table is partial and in-frame only. The table shows hundreds of thousands of clones, with 87% occurring only once. Sequenced sample: peripheral blood. All receptors derive from a woman aged 50 to 60 with COVID-19, enrolled during active disease. CDR3s include the opening cysteine and the closing phenylalanine or tryptophan. Only part of the rows carry a size: once, few, many, or a class if the clone is expanded.

14	TRBV12-5	TRBJ1-6	few	CASGLAPPRSPLHF
16	TRBV12-5	TRBJ2-1	.	CASGFTSGASYNEQFF
10	TRBV29-1	TRBJ2-1	.	CSVGLVEQFF
16	TRBV30	TRBJ2-1	.	CAWSVTTSSLYNEQFF
14	TRBV6-2/TRBV6-3	TRBJ2-1	.	CASSPRGEVDEQFF
13	TRBV11-2	TRBJ1-2	.	CASLTGILYGYTF
15	TRBV5-6	TRBJ1-3	.	CASSRLAGYGNTIYF
15	TRBV4-1	TRBJ2-1	.	CASSLLAGGLNEQFF
14	TRBV7-2	TRBJ2-2	few	CASSPQTGTGELFF
15	TRBV29-1	TRBJ2-1	once	CSVERWPGSYNEQFF
15	TRBV27	TRBJ2-1	.	CASSLASGSEIEQFF
14	TRBV4-2	TRBJ2-5	.	CASSQMDREETQYF
14	TRBV6-5	TRBJ1-3	.	CASSRDTAGNTIYF
14	TRBV5-1	TRBJ1-4	.	CASSPGGAGEKLFF
15	TRBV3-1/TRBV3-2	TRBJ2-1	.	CASSLNTGLYNEQFF
16	TRBV19	TRBJ1-5	.	CASSIVGGRSNQPQHF
15	TRBV7-8	TRBJ2-1	.	CASSQTSKPNNEQFF
21	TRBV1	TRBJ2-3	.	CTSSLRGAGGRKGIRTDTQYF
14	TRBV19	TRBJ2-7	.	CASSPQYPPIEQYF
11	TRBV9	TRBJ2-1	.	CASSSPSEQFF
13	TRBV12-3/TRBV12-4	TRBJ1-2	.	CASSLQGIGGYTF